This is a list of T cell receptor beta chains from one sample in a study of blood T cell repertoires in COVID-19. Sequencing used immunoSEQ multiplex PCR; TCRdb keeps in-frame clones, though not all of them. The sample consists of roughly 380,000 clones, about nine tenths of them appearing once. The sample comprised PBMCs or T cells enriched from blood (not recorded which). These receptors originate from a woman aged 30 to 39 who had been exposed to COVID-19. CDR3s include the opening cysteine and the closing phenylalanine or tryptophan. Each record gives: D gene, V gene, CDR3 protein. D genes are given only for firm matches.

>.|TRBV23-1
CASSLWGLSYEQYF
>.|TRBV27
CASSSRRSYEQYF
>.|TRBV7-7
CASSPIQGTYEQYF
>TRBD2|TRBV19
CASSPWGIAGNTGELFF
>.|TRBV6-5
CASHRVGGTEAFF
>TRBD1|TRBV13
CASSLAPTGGIIYGYTF
>TRBD2|TRBV5-1
CASSLDTSGSADTQYF
>.|TRBV29-1
CSVGVQRTSVQFF
>.|TRBV3-1/TRBV3-2
CASSQAGGDNEQFF
>TRBD2|TRBV5-1
CASSLAGLAGGVEQFF
>.|TRBV7-7
CASSSGFSGNTIYF
>.|TRBV27
CASSLSDNYEQYF
>.|TRBV28
CASSLFPSDSYNEQFF
>TRBD1|TRBV7-9
CASGDSYNEKLFF
>TRBD2|TRBV30
CAWSPGLAGTDTQYF
>.|TRBV11-3
CASSLDYYEQYF
>.|TRBV28
CASRTHGGEETQYF
>.|TRBV3-1/TRBV3-2
CASSQDGLARDTQYF
>TRBD2|TRBV7-9
CASSPPDSDTSGSLYEQYF
>TRBD1|TRBV9
CASSVDPGTGGFAEAFF
>.|TRBV6-2/TRBV6-3
CASSYSASEWGISAQYF
>.|TRBV10-3
CAIGSDRSYEQYF
>.|TRBV21-1
CASSKGGESYNEQFF
>.|TRBV10-1
CASSESSPGRNNEQFF
>TRBD2|TRBV6-5
CASSYSPSGTLNEQFF
>.|TRBV7-2
CASSLGQANTEAFF
>TRBD2|TRBV5-4
CASSLAGGRANEQYF
>.|TRBV7-8
CASSPLGQGNTGELFF
>.|TRBV24-1
CATSAGGSKNIQYF
>.|TRBV27
CASQKQPLAYYEQYF
>.|TRBV28
CASSLVASWLAIQYF
>TRBD1|TRBV12-5
CASGPGQGAQGYTF